This T cell receptor beta chain came from a study of OX40 agonist ivuxolimab in advanced cancers. Assay: immunoSEQ multiplex PCR; the TCRdb copy retains only in-frame clones and omits some. The table has about 93,000 clones, roughly nine tenths seen once. On this clone: Its target is not known.

Study results and caveats: On average, a greater number of expanded clones characterised CD8+ T cells relative to CD4+.

This material consisted of CD4+ or CD8+ T cells sorted from blood, taken in a trial of the OX40 agonist ivuxolimab. The TCR originated in an adult with an advanced solid tumor such as melanoma, head and neck, liver or kidney cancer.

CDR3 DNA sequence: TGTGCCAGTAGTGCAGAGCAGGGGGATACGCAGTATTTT. This translates into CASSAEQGDTQYF. The chain carries TRBV19 and TRBJ2-3, with a tentative D call TRBD1 (6 bases). Trimming left V 5 bases short and J 6 bases short, with 12 bases between. The CDR3 runs 13 residues. Germline loops: CDR1 LNHDA, CDR2 SQIVND (reference sequence).